Listed below are T cell receptor beta chains from one sample, sequenced in a study of blood T cell repertoires in COVID-19. The protocol was immunoSEQ multiplex PCR, while the TCRdb copy is restricted to in-frame clones and leaves out a portion. The sample includes approximately 210,000 clones, 75% to 85% seen only once; the top ten take about 17%. Specimen: PBMCs or T cells enriched from blood (not recorded which). The source of these receptors is a woman in her forties or fifties with acute COVID-19. CDR3s include the opening cysteine and the closing phenylalanine or tryptophan. D genes are given only for firm matches. Clone size appears in some rows only: once, few, many, or a class for an expanded clone.

DNA: TGTGCCAGCTCATCCCCGGGACTAGCGGGACTAGATACGCAGTATTTT
CDR3: CASSSPGLAGLDTQYF
J: TRBJ2-3
size: .
D: TRBD2
V: TRBV18

DNA: TGTGCCAGCAGCTTAATGCAGGGTTCTGAGCAGTTCTTC
CDR3: CASSLMQGSEQFF
J: TRBJ2-1
size: .
D: .
V: TRBV11-3

DNA: TGTGCCATCGTCCAAGAGAGGCAGGAGACCCAGTACTTC
CDR3: CAIVQERQETQYF
J: TRBJ2-5
size: .
D: .
V: TRBV10-3

DNA: TGTGCCAGCAGTTACTCGGGGGGTCCGTCGAACACTGAAGCTTTCTTT
CDR3: CASSYSGGPSNTEAFF
J: TRBJ1-1
size: .
D: .
V: TRBV6-5

DNA: TGTGCCACCAGTGATGGGACAGGGAGAGTCACTGAAGCTTTCTTT
CDR3: CATSDGTGRVTEAFF
J: TRBJ1-1
size: .
D: TRBD1
V: TRBV24-1

DNA: TGTGCCAGCAGCTTAGTGCAGGGGGCCCGTCGGACTGAAGCTTTCTTT
CDR3: CASSLVQGARRTEAFF
J: TRBJ1-1
size: .
D: TRBD1
V: TRBV7-9

DNA: TGTGCCAGCAGAAGTAGCGGGGGGCTCACAGATACGCAGTATTTT
CDR3: CASRSSGGLTDTQYF
J: TRBJ2-3
size: .
D: TRBD2
V: TRBV7-9

DNA: TGTGCCAGCAGCTTAGAACACCGGGACACGTGGACCGAAAAACTGTTTTTT
CDR3: CASSLEHRDTWTEKLFF
J: TRBJ1-4
size: once
D: .
V: TRBV7-8

DNA: TGTGCCAGCAGCTTGTTCGGGGATCCTAATGAAAAACTGTTTTTT
CDR3: CASSLFGDPNEKLFF
J: TRBJ1-4
size: .
D: .
V: TRBV5-6

DNA: TGTGCCACCAGTGATGGCGGGGTGACCTACTACTATGGCTACACCTTC
CDR3: CATSDGGVTYYYGYTF
J: TRBJ1-2
size: .
D: .
V: TRBV24-1

DNA: TGTGCCAGCAGCTTGGCGGGGACAGGGGGAACACCCCTCCACTTT
CDR3: CASSLAGTGGTPLHF
J: TRBJ1-6
size: .
D: TRBD1
V: TRBV5-8

DNA: TGTGCCAGCAGACGGGTTCTCTCGACCGGGCCCCCGGAGGGAAAGAAACTGTTTTTT
CDR3: CASRRVLSTGPPEGKKLFF
J: TRBJ1-4
size: .
D: .
V: TRBV27

DNA: TGTGCCAGCAGTTTATTGGTACGACCTAAAGCAGGGACCCAGTACTTC
CDR3: CASSLLVRPKAGTQYF
J: TRBJ2-5
size: .
D: .
V: TRBV28

DNA: TGTGCCAGCAGTCTGGGACAGGGGACAACTAATGAAAAACTGTTTTTT
CDR3: CASSLGQGTTNEKLFF
J: TRBJ1-4
size: .
D: TRBD1
V: TRBV11-2

DNA: TGTGCCAGCAGGAGAGAGGTCCACCAGAACACCGGGGAGCTGTTTTTT
CDR3: CASRREVHQNTGELFF
J: TRBJ2-2
size: .
D: .
V: TRBV2

DNA: TGTGCCAGTAGTGTTGACTCCGCCCGCTCCTACAATGAGCAGTTCTTC
CDR3: CASSVDSARSYNEQFF
J: TRBJ2-1
size: .
D: .
V: TRBV19